The 11 T cell receptor beta chains below were found in one sample sequenced in a study of regulatory and conventional T cells in RAG deficiency. TCRdb's table, derived via immunoSEQ multiplex PCR, lists solely in-frame clones and lacks some. The sample contains about 20,000 clones, 80% to 90% of which appear only once. Blood CD4+ CD25-high CD127-low regulatory T cells supplied the genomic DNA template. The same sample was also used in a study of regulatory T cells. That report notes: Primers: 52 TRBV forward and 13 TRBJ reverse.

Source material: Tregs sorted from blood. Every receptor here comes from a human donor in good health.

The chain combines TRBV27 with TRBJ1-5; D remains unclear. Looked up from germline, CDR1 is MNHEY and CDR2 is SMNVEV (reference sequence). V was shortened by 6 bases and J by 11 bases, with 17 bases between the two germline ends. This CDR3 has 13 amino acids. CDR3: CASRPAKLSAQHF. In nucleotides, the CDR3 is TGTGCCAGCAGGCCAGCTAAGTTGTCAGCCCAGCATTTT.

The J gene is TRBJ1-5, the V gene TRBV6-6; 11 positions agree with TRBD1. This CDR3 region has 16 residues. Germline assignment: CDR1 MNHNY and CDR2 SVGAGI (reference sequence). Losses at the gene ends were 7 bases for V and 7 bases for J; bases not matched to a gene: 12. The CDR3 loop reads CASNRGGQGARQPQHF. The CDR3 DNA reads TGTGCCAGCAACCGTGGTGGACAGGGGGCCCGGCAGCCCCAGCATTTT.

V gene TRBV7-6 combines with J gene TRBJ1-1; D gene ambiguous. Germline V lookup: CDR1 SGHVS, CDR2 FNYEAQ. The CDR3 runs to 16 residues. Trimming removed 5 bases from V and 4 bases from J, with 20 bases in between. The CDR3 DNA sequence: TGTGCCAGCAGCGAATTTAGCGGACTTCGAGGCACTGAAGCTTTCTTT. This gives the protein CASSEFSGLRGTEAFF. Using reference TRBV7-6 and TRBJ1-1 for the parts outside the CDR3, the full variable domain is GAGVSQSPRYKVTKRGQDVALRCDPISGHVSLYWYRQALGQGPEFLTYFNYEAQQDKSGLPNDRFSAERPEGSISTLTIQRTEQRDSAMYRCASSEFSGLRGTEAFFGQGTRLTVV.

The rearrangement links TRBV28 to TRBJ2-1; 7 positions match TRBD2. Trimming at V came to 2 bases and at J to 3 bases, leaving 10 bases not matched to a gene. Looked up from germline, CDR1 is MDHEN and CDR2 is SYDVKM. The CDR3 covers 17 residues. The CDR3 DNA reads TGTGCCAGCAGTTTACCCCCCTGGCTAGCGGACTACAATGAGCAGTTCTTC. Its protein is CASSLPPWLADYNEQFF.

This clone was observed a handful of times. The V call is TRBV6-6, the J call TRBJ1-1; 7 bases fit TRBD1. Trimming cost V 0 bases and J 6 bases; bases outside gene matches: 4. The CDR3 has 14 residues. Germline values: CDR1 MNHNY, CDR2 SVGAGI (reference sequence). The CDR3: CASSYSTGMAEAFF. The CDR3 DNA reads as TGTGCCAGCAGTTACTCGACAGGGATGGCTGAAGCTTTCTTT.

This clone appeared a few times. The V call is TRBV7-9, the J call TRBJ1-6, with unresolved D. Deletions cut 1 base from V and 9 bases from J, with 4 bases between. Per the germline V gene, CDR1 is SEHNR and CDR2 is FQNEAQ (reference sequence). This CDR3 is 12 amino acids long. CDR3 sequence: CASSLDLSPLHF. DNA for the CDR3: TGTGCCAGCAGCTTAGATCTTTCACCCCTCCACTTT.

This chain links TRBV19 with TRBJ2-5, with TRBD1 matching 7 bases. This CDR3 spans 15 amino acids. Germline lookup yields CDR1 LNHDA and CDR2 SQIVND (reference sequence). After removal of 3 bases from V and 1 base from J, the junction contained 5 bases not matched to a gene. The CDR3 reads CASSMVGGLQETQYF. In DNA, the CDR3 is TGTGCCAGTAGTATGGTAGGGGGCCTCCAAGAGACCCAGTACTTC.

This chain connects TRBV28 to TRBJ2-7; TRBD1 agrees at 12 bases. From germline, CDR1 is MDHEN and CDR2 SYDVKM. CDR3 length equals 16 residues. V lost 4 bases, J lost 2 bases, and 6 bases stayed unmatched. This CDR3 reads CASSSAGTGGAYEQYF. In nucleotides, the CDR3 is TGTGCCAGCAGTTCAGCCGGGACAGGGGGCGCCTACGAGCAGTACTTC.

The rearrangement uses TRBV15 and TRBJ1-5; 8 nucleotides agree with TRBD1. Germline V lookup: CDR1 LNHNV, CDR2 YYDKDF (reference sequence). The CDR3 spans 20 residues. V gave up 3 bases and J gave up 1 base; unmatched junction bases: 17. This CDR3 is CATSRDRTGRLSRSNQPQHF. CDR3 DNA: TGTGCCACCAGCAGGGATCGGACAGGGAGGTTATCGAGAAGCAATCAGCCCCAGCATTTT.

The rearrangement links TRBV11-2 to TRBJ1-1; 9 bases match TRBD1. Germline lookup yields CDR1 SGHAT and CDR2 FQNNGV. Trimming removed 2 bases from V and 5 bases from J; junction bases left unmatched: 6. The CDR3 has 15 amino acids. The CDR3: CASSLSGTGNTEAFF. In nucleotides, the CDR3 is TGTGCCAGCAGCTTATCTGGGACAGGGAATACTGAAGCTTTCTTT.

The chain has TRBV19 and TRBJ2-5, with D possibly TRBD2 on 5 matching bases. V was pared by 6 bases and J by 2 bases, with 10 bases between. The CDR3 has 13 amino acids. CDR1 LNHDA and CDR2 SQIVND come from the germline V gene (reference sequence). Here the CDR3 DNA reads TGTGCCAGTAGGTCCAGCGGACAAGAGACCCAGTACTTC. This codes for CASRSSGQETQYF.